This is a list of T cell receptor beta chains from one sample in a study of blood T cell repertoires in COVID-19. Assay: immunoSEQ multiplex PCR; the TCRdb copy retains only in-frame clones and omits some. The sample has around 160,000 clones; roughly 80% are singletons. The sequencing sample was made of peripheral blood. All receptors derive from a human donor with acute or convalescent COVID-19. The donor label of this sample is uncertain. Both conserved end residues are part of each CDR3. A D gene is named only where the DNA matches it firmly. Rows may omit the clone size; those that give it use once, few, many or a size class.

CDR3aa	CDR3nt	abundance	d_gene	v_gene	j_gene
CSAVTIYGYTF	TGCAGTGCCGTGACAATCTATGGCTACACCTTC	once	-	TRBV20-1	TRBJ1-2
CASSHTGDGGYTF	TGTGCCAGCAGCCATACAGGGGATGGTGGCTACACCTTC	-	TRBD1	TRBV4-2	TRBJ1-2
CASSPRTSVSYNEQFF	TGTGCCAGCTCACCGCGGACTAGCGTCTCCTACAATGAGCAGTTCTTC	-	TRBD2	TRBV18	TRBJ2-1
CASSSSSGGTGELFF	TGTGCCAGCAGCTCTAGCTCCGGCGGCACCGGGGAGCTGTTTTTT	-	-	TRBV7-6	TRBJ2-2
CASTRGGYGYTF	TGTGCCAGTACGAGAGGGGGATATGGCTACACCTTC	-	-	TRBV19	TRBJ1-2
CASATRTLKQFF	TGTGCCAGCGCCACGAGGACACTTAAGCAGTTCTTC	-	-	TRBV5-6	TRBJ2-1
CASSQETRANYGYTF	TGCGCCAGCAGCCAAGAAACCCGGGCTAACTATGGCTACACCTTC	few	-	TRBV4-1	TRBJ1-2
CAISESGGWDQPQHF	TGTGCCATCAGTGAGTCGGGAGGGTGGGATCAGCCCCAGCATTTT	few	-	TRBV10-3	TRBJ1-5
CASKPRQGPNYGYTF	TGTGCCAGCAAACCGAGACAGGGCCCCAACTATGGCTACACCTTC	-	TRBD1	TRBV6-5	TRBJ1-2
CASSPRQGGIYGYTF	TGTGCCAGCAGTCCGAGACAGGGGGGCATCTATGGCTACACCTTC	few	TRBD1	TRBV27	TRBJ1-2
CSVEGTGEQFF	TGCAGCGTTGAAGGGACAGGGGAGCAGTTCTTC	-	TRBD1	TRBV29-1	TRBJ2-1
CAWSPFRGNSPLHF	TGTGCCTGGAGCCCATTCAGAGGGAATTCACCCCTCCACTTT	-	-	TRBV30	TRBJ1-6
CAISETGTGANVLTF	TGTGCCATCAGTGAGACAGGGACAGGGGCCAACGTCCTGACTTTC	few	-	TRBV10-3	TRBJ2-6
CATSTLSSGANVLTF	TGTGCCACCAGCACTCTGAGCTCTGGGGCCAACGTCCTGACTTTC	-	-	TRBV15	TRBJ2-6
CASSLVVARETQYF	TGTGCCAGCAGCTTAGTTGTAGCCCGGGAGACCCAGTACTTC	few	-	TRBV7-9	TRBJ2-5
CASSLGGVNTEAFF	TGCGCCAGCAGCTTGGGAGGAGTCAACACTGAAGCTTTCTTT	-	-	TRBV5-1	TRBJ1-1
CASSQRDFSTDTQYF	TGCGCCAGCAGCCAACGGGACTTTAGCACAGATACGCAGTATTTT	-	-	TRBV4-1	TRBJ2-3
CASSLSTGMSSGANVLTF	TGCGCCAGCAGCCTATCGACAGGGATGAGCTCTGGGGCCAACGTCCTGACTTTC	-	TRBD1	TRBV4-1	TRBJ2-6
CASSSGQPNTEAFF	TGTGCCAGCAGTTCGGGACAGCCGAACACTGAAGCTTTCTTT	-	TRBD1	TRBV28	TRBJ1-1
CATSDWEGTEAFF	TGTGCCACCAGTGATTGGGAGGGCACTGAAGCTTTCTTT	few	-	TRBV24-1	TRBJ1-1
CASSQVAMKLFF	TGTGCCAGCAGCCAAGTAGCCATGAAGCTGTTTTTT	-	-	TRBV3-1/TRBV3-2	TRBJ2-2
CASSPTGFNSPLHF	TGTGCCAGCTCACCAACAGGGTTTAATTCACCCCTCCACTTT	-	-	TRBV18	TRBJ1-6
CASSLEKGGFQNTEAFF	TGTGCCAGCAGCTTAGAGAAAGGAGGGTTTCAGAACACTGAAGCTTTCTTT	-	-	TRBV7-8	TRBJ1-1
CASSSSGTGYTEAFF	TGTGCCAGCAGTAGTTCCGGGACAGGTTACACTGAAGCTTTCTTT	once	TRBD1	TRBV6-5	TRBJ1-1
CASRWTGERGYTF	TGTGCCAGCAGGTGGACAGGGGAGAGGGGCTACACCTTC	once	TRBD1	TRBV27	TRBJ1-2
CASSELGRVGYEQYF	TGCGCCAGCAGTGAATTGGGCAGGGTAGGGTACGAGCAGTACTTC	-	-	TRBV10-2	TRBJ2-7
CASSPTGVGQPQHF	TGTGCCAGCAGTCCTACAGGGGTGGGACAGCCCCAGCATTTT	-	TRBD1	TRBV3-1/TRBV3-2	TRBJ1-5
CASSLRGLGNEQFF	TGTGCCAGCAGCTTAAGAGGGCTCGGGAATGAGCAGTTCTTC	once	-	TRBV11-2	TRBJ2-1
CASSYSGDRGSYTF	TGTGCCAGCAGTTACTCGGGGGACAGGGGAAGCTACACCTTC	-	TRBD1	TRBV6-5	TRBJ1-2
CSVHRGGPVSQYF	TGCAGCGTCCACCGGGGGGGGCCAGTCTCGCAGTATTTT	-	TRBD2	TRBV29-1	TRBJ2-3
CASSDPWAFLFANTGELFF	TGTGCCAGCAGTGACCCCTGGGCGTTCCTATTCGCGAACACCGGGGAGCTGTTTTTT	-	-	TRBV6-1	TRBJ2-2
CATSDFKNTEAFF	TGTGCCACCAGTGATTTTAAGAACACTGAAGCTTTCTTT	few	-	TRBV24-1	TRBJ1-1
CASSWWTGTNEKLFF	TGTGCCAGCAGCTGGTGGACAGGAACTAATGAAAAACTGTTTTTT	-	TRBD1	TRBV5-4	TRBJ1-4
CATSDRGFQETQYF	TGTGCCACCAGTGATCGGGGATTCCAAGAGACCCAGTACTTC	-	-	TRBV24-1	TRBJ2-5
CASTDAGGGYEQYF	TGTGCCAGCACCGACGCGGGGGGCGGCTACGAGCAGTACTTC	-	TRBD2	TRBV6-5	TRBJ2-7
CASSQGGQAGYGYTF	TGTGCCAGCAGCCAAGGGGGACAGGCAGGCTATGGCTACACCTTC	-	TRBD1	TRBV4-2	TRBJ1-2